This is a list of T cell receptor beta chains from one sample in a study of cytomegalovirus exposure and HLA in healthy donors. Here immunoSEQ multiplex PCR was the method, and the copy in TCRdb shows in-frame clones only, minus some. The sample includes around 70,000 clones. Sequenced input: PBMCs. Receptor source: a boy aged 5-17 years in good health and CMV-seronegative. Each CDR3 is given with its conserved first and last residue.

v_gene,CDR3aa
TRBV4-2,CASETSGSNEQFF
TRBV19,CASSNSRDAYEQYF
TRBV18,CASSLYVAGSSDNEQFF
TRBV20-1,CSAIYRTKQFF
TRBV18,CASSPPGRATSYEQYF
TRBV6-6,CASSRQGGTEAFF
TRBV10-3,CAISESGSGSSQETQYF
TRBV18,CASTRDRTHDYGYTF
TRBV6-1,CASSELAGGTDKQYF
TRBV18,CASSSLVYPQETQYF
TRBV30,CAWSVPGSYEQYF
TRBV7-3,CASSPTGVGGYTF
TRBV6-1,CASSELGQSNQPQHF
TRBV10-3,CAIRLGQGSDTQYF
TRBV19,CASSMARGTEAFF
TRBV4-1,CASREVTSGAGYGYTF
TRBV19,CASSDRNPYEQYF
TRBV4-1,CASSQVEVMNTEAFF
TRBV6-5,CASSPNRGLGEQYF
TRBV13,CASSSARVAGGYEQFF
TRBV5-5,CASSLAYIGTYEQYF
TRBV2,CASSGLLGNTEAFF
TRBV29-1,CSATLGLAGSGELFF
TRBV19,CASSIYSGNADTQYF
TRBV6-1,CASSETGWGGGSTDTQYF
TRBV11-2,CASSSLSYEQYF
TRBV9,CASSELVVGGAGNGYTF